Presented here are 5 T cell receptor beta chains from one specimen sequenced in a study of PD-1 blockade in classical Hodgkin lymphoma. TCRdb's table, derived via immunoSEQ multiplex PCR, lists solely in-frame clones and lacks some. The data contain tens of thousands of clones, 90% of them singletons. As to time point: cycle 4 day 1 (C4D1), after about 6 weeks of nivolumab. Every patient had relapsed following autologous stem cell transplantation, and cohorts differed in brentuximab vedotin exposure. The sample here was peripheral blood mononuclear cells (PBMCs), taken before the fourth cycle of nivolumab. The receptors stem from a human donor with classical Hodgkin lymphoma.

The V and J genes are TRBV11-2 and TRBJ1-1, with D uncertain. CDR1 SGHAT and CDR2 FQNNGV come from the germline V gene. The V end lost 1 base, the J end lost 4 bases, and 7 bases lay between the germline ends. This CDR3 is built from 13 residues. The CDR3 sequence is CASSLGKGTEAFF. DNA for the CDR3: TGTGCCAGCAGCTTAGGGAAGGGCACTGAAGCTTTCTTT.

The rearrangement links TRBV7-9 to TRBJ2-5; 7 nucleotides agree with TRBD2. With 3 bases clipped from V and 5 bases from J, the junction kept 3 bases outside the gene matches. In germline, CDR1 is SEHNR, CDR2 FQNEAQ (reference sequence). This CDR3 has 13 amino acids. CDR3 DNA: TGTGCCAGCAGCTTGGGGGGGTCGGAGACCCAGTACTTC. Translating gives CASSLGGSETQYF. Based on the CDR3 plus reference TRBV7-9 and TRBJ2-5, the full variable domain is DTGVSQNPRHKITKRGQNVTFRCDPISEHNRLYWYRQTLGQGPEFLTYFQNEAQLEKSRLLSDRFSAERPKGSFSTLEIQRTEQGDSAMYLCASSLGGSETQYFGPGTRLLVL.

The J gene is TRBJ1-5, the V gene TRBV7-2, with 7 bases aligning to TRBD1. The CDR3 is 15 residues long. J gave up 4 bases and V 1 base, and 4 bases lay outside the gene matches. The V gene's germline CDR1 is SGHTA and CDR2 FQGNSA. CDR3 sequence (DNA): TGTGCCAGCAGCTTAGAGGGGGCGAGGAATCAGCCCCAGCATTTT. Residues: CASSLEGARNQPQHF.

The rearrangement links TRBV6-5 to TRBJ1-3, with 7 bases that match TRBD1. Germline V gene lookup returns CDR1 MNHEY and CDR2 SVGAGI. After removal of 2 bases from V and 0 bases from J, the junction contained 1 base not matched to a gene. There are 15 residues in the CDR3. The CDR3 coding sequence is TGTGCCAGCAGTTACGACAGGGCCTCTGGAAACACCATATATTTT. Translated, it gives CASSYDRASGNTIYF.

A single count supports this clone. The chain combines TRBV5-1 with TRBJ2-5; 10 positions match TRBD2. Per germline, CDR1 SGHRS and CDR2 YFSETQ. V shed 1 base and J 1 base; nucleotides not matched to a gene: 13. The CDR3 sequence is 19 residues long. CDR3 nucleotides: TGCGCCAGCAGCTTGTCGACGTCTAGCGGGAGAGGGGTCCAAGAGACCCAGTACTTC. Its protein product is CASSLSTSSGRGVQETQYF.